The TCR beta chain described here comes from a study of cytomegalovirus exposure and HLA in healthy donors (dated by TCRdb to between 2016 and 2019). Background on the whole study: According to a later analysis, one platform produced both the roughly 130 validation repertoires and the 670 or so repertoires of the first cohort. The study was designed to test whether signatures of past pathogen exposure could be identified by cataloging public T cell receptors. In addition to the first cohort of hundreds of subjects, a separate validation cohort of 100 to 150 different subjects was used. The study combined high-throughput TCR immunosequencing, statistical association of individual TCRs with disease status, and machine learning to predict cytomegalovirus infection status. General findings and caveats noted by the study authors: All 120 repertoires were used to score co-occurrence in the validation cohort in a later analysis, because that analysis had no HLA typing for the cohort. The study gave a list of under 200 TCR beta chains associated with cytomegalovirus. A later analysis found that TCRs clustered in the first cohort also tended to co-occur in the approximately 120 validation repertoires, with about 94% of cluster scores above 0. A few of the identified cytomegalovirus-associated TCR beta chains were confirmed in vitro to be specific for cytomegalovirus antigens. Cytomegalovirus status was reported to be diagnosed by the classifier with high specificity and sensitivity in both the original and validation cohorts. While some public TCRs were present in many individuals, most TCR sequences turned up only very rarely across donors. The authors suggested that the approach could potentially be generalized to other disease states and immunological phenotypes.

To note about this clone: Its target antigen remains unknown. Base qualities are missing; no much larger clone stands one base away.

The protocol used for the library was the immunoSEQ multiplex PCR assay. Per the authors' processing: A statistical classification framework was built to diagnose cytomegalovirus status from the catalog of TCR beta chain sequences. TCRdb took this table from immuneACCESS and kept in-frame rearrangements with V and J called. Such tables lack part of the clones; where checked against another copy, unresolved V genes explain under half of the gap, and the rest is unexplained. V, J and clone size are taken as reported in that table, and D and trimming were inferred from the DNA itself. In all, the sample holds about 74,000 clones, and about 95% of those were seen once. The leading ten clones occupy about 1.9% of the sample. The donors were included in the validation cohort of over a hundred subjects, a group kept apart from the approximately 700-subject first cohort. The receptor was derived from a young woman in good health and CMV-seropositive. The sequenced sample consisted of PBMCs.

DNA sequence: TGTGCCAGCAGTGTGACTAGCCTGAACACCGGGGAGCTGTTTTTT. This sequence encodes CASSVTSLNTGELFF. The chain employs TRBV2 and TRBJ2-2; 7 bases in between match TRBD2. CDR1 and CDR2 (SNHLY, FYNNEI) derive from the germline V gene. Counted from cysteine to phenylalanine, this CDR3 has 15 amino acids. Only CDR3 DNA is held: 45 bases, read in frame from base 1. Here V drops 4 bases and J drops 1 base, and the junction holds 3 bases not matched to any gene.